This T cell receptor beta chain was recovered during a study of shared clonotypes between healthy human individuals. The CDR3 is 16 residues long. Germline assignment: CDR1 SGHVS and CDR2 FNYEAQ. The V and J ends lost 1 base and 6 bases, in that order; junction bases with no gene match: 9. The table came from immunoSEQ multiplex PCR; TCRdb's copy has only in-frame clones and leaves some out. Among approximately 2.3 million clones listed, more than 80% were seen once. Sequencing used naive CD4+ T cells from PBMCs. This sample's subset: CD45RA+ positively selected. The rearrangement joins TRBV7-6 to TRBJ2-7; 10 bases line up with TRBD1. This TCR was recovered from a young man in good health. Some clones in this sample may be carry-over from other donors' samples. This CDR3 reads CASSLGPRDRGLEQYF. For the CDR3, the DNA is TGTGCCAGCAGCTTAGGGCCTCGGGACAGGGGCCTCGAGCAGTACTTC.